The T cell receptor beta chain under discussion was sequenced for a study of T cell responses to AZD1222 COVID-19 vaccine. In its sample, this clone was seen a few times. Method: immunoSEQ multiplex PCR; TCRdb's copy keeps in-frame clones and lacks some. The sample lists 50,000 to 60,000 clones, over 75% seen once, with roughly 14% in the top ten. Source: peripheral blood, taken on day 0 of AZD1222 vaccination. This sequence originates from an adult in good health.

The CDR3 sequence: CASSEVSYRDEQFF. The CDR3 coding sequence is TGTGCCAGTAGTGAGGTCAGCTATAGGGATGAGCAGTTCTTC. V gene TRBV19 combines with J gene TRBJ2-1; D is unclear. This CDR3 has 14 residues. V shed 5 bases and J shed 8 bases, with 16 bases lying between them. Per the germline V gene, CDR1 is LNHDA and CDR2 is SQIVND (reference sequence).